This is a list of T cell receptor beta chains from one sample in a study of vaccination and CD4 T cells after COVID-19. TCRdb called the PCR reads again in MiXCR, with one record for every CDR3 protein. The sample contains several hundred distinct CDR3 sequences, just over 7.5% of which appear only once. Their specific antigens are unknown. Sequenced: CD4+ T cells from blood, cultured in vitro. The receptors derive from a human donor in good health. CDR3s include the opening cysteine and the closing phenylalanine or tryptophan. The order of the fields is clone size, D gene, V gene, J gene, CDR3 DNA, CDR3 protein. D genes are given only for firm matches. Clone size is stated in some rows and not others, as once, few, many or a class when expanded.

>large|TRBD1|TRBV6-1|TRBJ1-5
TGTGCCAGCAGTGAAAGGGAGACAGGGTATCAGCCCCAGCATTTT
CASSERETGYQPQHF
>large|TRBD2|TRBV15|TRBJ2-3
TGTGCCACCAGCAGAAGACTAGCGGGAGGGGGAGATACGCAGTATTTT
CATSRRLAGGGDTQYF
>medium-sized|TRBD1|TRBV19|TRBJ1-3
TGTGCCAGTAGTATCGACAGGGTCTCTGGAAACACCATATATTTT
CASSIDRVSGNTIYF
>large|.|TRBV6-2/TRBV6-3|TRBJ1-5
TGTGCCAGCAGTCACCGAGGGGTTGACAATCAGCCCCAGCATTTT
CASSHRGVDNQPQHF
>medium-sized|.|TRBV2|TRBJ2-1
TGTGCCAGCAGTCCCTTTTGGGGGGATGAGCAGTTCTTC
CASSPFWGDEQFF
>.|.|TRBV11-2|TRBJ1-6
TGTGCCAGCAGCATAATGGACCGCCAGCCCCTCCACTTT
CASSIMDRQPLHF
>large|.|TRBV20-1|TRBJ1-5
TGCAGTGTTCGATCCGGCAATCAGCCCCAGCATTTT
CSVRSGNQPQHF
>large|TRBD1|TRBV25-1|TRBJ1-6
TGTGCCAGCCGACAGGGCTCCTATAATTCACCCCTCCACTTT
CASRQGSYNSPLHF
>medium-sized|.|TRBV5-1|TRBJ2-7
TGCGCCAGCAGCTTGGCCAGACCCGGAACCCACGAGCAGTACTTC
CASSLARPGTHEQYF
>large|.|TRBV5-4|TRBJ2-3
TGTGCCAGCAGCCCCACCTTGTCTAGCGATTACACAGATACGCAGTATTTT
CASSPTLSSDYTDTQYF
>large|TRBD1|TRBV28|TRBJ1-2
TGTGCCAGCAGTCGTTGGACAGGACTTAACTATGGCTACACCTTC
CASSRWTGLNYGYTF
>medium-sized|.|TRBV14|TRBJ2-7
TGTGCCAGCAGCCAAGATCTTTTAGGGCGTCACAGGGAGGTTGAGCAGTACTTC
CASSQDLLGRHREVEQYF
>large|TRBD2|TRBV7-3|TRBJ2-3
TGTGCCAGCAGTAGGACTAGCGGGGGGCTCACAGATACGCAGTATTTT
CASSRTSGGLTDTQYF
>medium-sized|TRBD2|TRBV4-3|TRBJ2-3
TGCGCCAGCAGCGGCGGGGGGGCAAGTTTTAATACGCAGTATTTT
CASSGGGASFNTQYF
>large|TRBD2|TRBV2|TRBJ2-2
TGTGCCAGCACCGGGACTACTTTTGGCGGGGAGCTGTTTTTT
CASTGTTFGGELFF
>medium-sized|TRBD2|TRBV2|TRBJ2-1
TGTGCCGCTACCAAGACTAGCTTCATCTCCTACAATGAGCAGTTCTTC
CAATKTSFISYNEQFF
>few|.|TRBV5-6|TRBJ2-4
TGTGCCAGCAGCCGAGGGGAGCCCTCCCACATTCAGTACTTC
CASSRGEPSHIQYF
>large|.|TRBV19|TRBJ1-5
TGTGCCAGTAGTATTCGAACACCGGGTGTTGATCATAAGCCCCAGCATTTT
CASSIRTPGVDHKPQHF
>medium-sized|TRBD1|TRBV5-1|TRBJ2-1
TGCGCCAGCAGCCGGGACAGGGAAGAGCAGTTCTTC
CASSRDREEQFF
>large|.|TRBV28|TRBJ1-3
TGTGCCAGCAGTTCACCCGGGGTCTCTGGAAACACCATATATTTT
CASSSPGVSGNTIYF
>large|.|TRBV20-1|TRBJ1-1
TGCAGTGCCACCGTTCCGTCCCCGGGTAACACTGAAGCTTTCTTT
CSATVPSPGNTEAFF
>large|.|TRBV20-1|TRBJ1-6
TGCAGTGCTAGAGATCGGGCAGACGGATCACCCCTCCACTTT
CSARDRADGSPLHF
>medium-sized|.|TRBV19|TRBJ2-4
TGTGCCAGTAGTATAGACCACCTAAACATTCAGTACTTC
CASSIDHLNIQYF
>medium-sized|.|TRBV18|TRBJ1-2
TGTGCCAGCTCACCGAGATCAGGGGTCGGCTACACCTTC
CASSPRSGVGYTF
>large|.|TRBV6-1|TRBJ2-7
TGTGCCAGCAGTGAAGCGGGGTTCGAGCAGTACTTC
CASSEAGFEQYF
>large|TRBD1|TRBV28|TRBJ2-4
TGTGCCAGCAGTGGGACAGGGATGAAAAACATTCAGTACTTC
CASSGTGMKNIQYF
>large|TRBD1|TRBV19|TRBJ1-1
TGTGCCAGTAGTCTCCTTGGACAGGGGAACACTGAAGCTTTCTTT
CASSLLGQGNTEAFF
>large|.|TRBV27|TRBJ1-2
TGTGCCAGCAGTTTGGGACCGGCCTACAGCTATGGCTACACCTTC
CASSLGPAYSYGYTF
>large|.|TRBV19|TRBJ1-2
TGTGCCAGTAGTAGGCAGCCGGCGGGACTTAACTATGGCTACACCTTC
CASSRQPAGLNYGYTF
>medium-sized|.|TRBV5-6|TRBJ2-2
TGTGCCAGCAATGTGGCTAACACCGGGGAGCTGTTTTTT
CASNVANTGELFF
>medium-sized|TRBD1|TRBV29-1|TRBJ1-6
TGCAGCGTCCTCATAGGACAGGGAAATAATTCACCCCTCCACTTT
CSVLIGQGNNSPLHF